This T cell receptor (beta chain) was captured in a study of OX40 agonist ivuxolimab in advanced cancers. About the research overall: Ivuxolimab, an agonistic anti-OX40 (CD134) antibody, was given to patients. With a range of about 23 to 90, age averaged about 59 years, and roughly 80% were male.

This CDR3 is 16 amino acids long. The germline V gene has CDR1 SGHVS and CDR2 FQNEAQ. Trimming took off 6 bases at V and 7 bases at J, with 21 bases between the two ends. Details on this clone: Its specificity is not known.

General study findings and limits: The study found among the lowest clonal expansion in partial responders at 0.1-3.0 mg/kg.

Here immunoSEQ multiplex PCR was the method, and the copy in TCRdb shows in-frame clones only, minus some. The sample holds fewer than 35,000 clones, about four fifths seen once. V and J are TRBV7-8 and TRBJ2-2, with D possibly matching TRBD2 (7 bases). This clonotype was sampled from an adult with an advanced solid tumor such as melanoma, head and neck, liver or kidney cancer. The material sequenced was CD4+ or CD8+ T cells sorted from blood, taken in a trial of the OX40 agonist ivuxolimab. The CDR3 nucleotides are TGTGCCAGCAGTCACGAGGGGGGGCGCGTAGACGGGGAGCTGTTTTTT. Amino acids: CASSHEGGRVDGELFF.